This T cell receptor (beta chain) was sequenced during a study of blood T cell repertoires in COVID-19. V shed 0 bases and J shed 3 bases, with 12 bases lying between them. The germline V gene has CDR1 SGHAT and CDR2 FQNNGV. This CDR3 has 15 amino acids. The repertoire was sequenced with immunoSEQ multiplex PCR; TCRdb's copy has only in-frame clones and lacks some. Among just over 250,000 clones, roughly 90% were seen once, and the ten largest hold roughly 4%. The sample was peripheral blood. This receptor was taken from a man aged 55 to 70 who had recovered from COVID-19. J is TRBJ2-7 and V is TRBV11-2; possibly TRBD2 for D (6 bases). DNA of the CDR3: TGTGCCAGCAGCTTAGAATTGGGACTCAACTACGAGCAGTACTTC. It is translated as CASSLELGLNYEQYF.